These 26 T cell receptor beta chains share one sample of origin, sequenced in a study of blood T cell repertoires in COVID-19. Sequencing used immunoSEQ multiplex PCR; TCRdb keeps in-frame clones, though not all of them. The repertoire holds roughly 140,000 clones, with 90% as singletons. Specimen: peripheral blood. Every receptor here comes from an elderly woman with acute or convalescent COVID-19.

The chain links TRBV7-9 to TRBJ1-1, with TRBD1 matching 7 bases. Germline CDR1 SEHNR, CDR2 FQNEAQ (reference sequence). V was pared by 6 bases and J by 3 bases, with 4 bases of the junction left unmatched. There are 13 residues in the CDR3. CDR3 DNA sequence: TGTGCCAGCAGTGACAGGGTTTACACTGAAGCTTTCTTT. Protein: CASSDRVYTEAFF.

V is TRBV5-1 and J is TRBJ1-1, with D possibly being TRBD1 (5 bases). The CDR3 loop spans 15 amino acids. Germline CDR1 and CDR2: SGHRS and YFSETQ. Trimming took 6 bases from V and 5 from J, leaving 20 bases between them. The CDR3 loop reads CASTYTGPGMTEAFF. CDR3 bases: TGCGCCAGCACCTACACCGGGCCAGGGATGACTGAAGCTTTCTTT.

The sample holds one count of this clone. The rearrangement uses TRBV4-2 and TRBJ2-7; TRBD1 might be the D (6 bases). This CDR3 comprises 15 residues. Trimming pared 2 bases from V and 2 bases from J, leaving 13 bases between. From germline, CDR1 is LGHNA and CDR2 YNFKEQ. DNA for the CDR3: TGTGCCAGCAGCCAACCTGGCCGGGACACCTACGAGCAGTACTTC. It translates to CASSQPGRDTYEQYF.

This chain joins TRBV27 and TRBJ2-4, with D possibly matching TRBD1 (6 bases). V lost 4 bases and J lost 7, with 20 bases in between. The CDR3 extends over 16 amino acids. The germline CDR1 and CDR2 sequences are MNHEY and SMNVEV (reference sequence). CDR3 nucleotides: TGTGCCAGCAGTTCCCTTGGGGGCTCACCGGGGAACATTCAGTACTTC. Translation: CASSSLGGSPGNIQYF.

The chain carries TRBV14 and TRBJ2-2, with 10 positions matching TRBD1. The CDR3 totals 14 residues. Germline values: CDR1 SGHDN, CDR2 FVKESK. With 7 bases clipped from V and 9 bases from J, the junction kept 8 bases outside the gene matches. Here the CDR3 DNA reads TGTGCCAGCATGACAGGGGGCCGGTCTTGGGAGCTGTTTTTT. This sequence encodes CASMTGGRSWELFF.

The sample holds one count of this clone. This chain links TRBV19 with TRBJ1-1, with TRBD1 matching 7 bases. V shed 4 bases, J shed 0 bases, and the junction held 2 bases outside the gene matches. CDR3 length: 14 amino acids. The germline V gene encodes CDR1 LNHDA and CDR2 SQIVND (reference sequence). The CDR3 loop reads CASSTTGVNTEAFF. CDR3 DNA sequence: TGTGCCAGTAGTACAACAGGGGTGAACACTGAAGCTTTCTTT.

The chain is built from TRBV7-6 and TRBJ2-4; TRBD2 matches at 10 bases. The J segment lost 8 bases and the V segment lost 5 bases, leaving 15 bases of the junction unmatched. The CDR3 consists of 17 residues. CDR1 SGHVS and CDR2 FNYEAQ come from the germline V gene. The CDR3 DNA reads TGTGCCAGCAGCAGGGGGGCTAGCGGGGGCTCCCGGGACATTCAGTACTTC. Its protein is CASSRGASGGSRDIQYF.

The chain has TRBV3-1 (or the pseudogene TRBV3-2) and TRBJ1-4; no reliable D call. Trimming cost V 1 base and J 8 bases, with 11 bases left between them. The CDR3 spans 14 residues. Germline assignment: CDR1 LGHDT and CDR2 YNNKEL (reference sequence). For the CDR3, the DNA is TGTGCCAGCAGCCAAGGGGGAGTCCGGGAAAAACTGTTTTTT. Its protein product is CASSQGGVREKLFF.

V gene TRBV6-6 combines with J gene TRBJ2-7; 9 positions agree with TRBD1. The CDR3 consists of 15 residues. V lost 6 bases and J lost 5; bases outside the gene matches: 11. The germline gives CDR1 MNHNY, CDR2 SVGAGI (reference sequence). The CDR3 DNA reads as TGTGCCAGCAGAAAACAGGGGGCGGAGGGCCACGAGCAGTACTTC. It translates to CASRKQGAEGHEQYF.

The chain carries TRBV2 and TRBJ1-6, with TRBD1 identical over 9 bases. The CDR3 has 15 residues. Germline CDR1 reads SNHLY; CDR2 reads FYNNEI. Trimming removed 7 bases from V and 5 bases from J; junction bases left unmatched: 6. The CDR3 DNA is TGTGCCAGCACACGGACAGGGGCAAATAATTCACCCCTCCACTTT. The encoded protein is CASTRTGANNSPLHF.

The J gene is TRBJ2-7, the V gene TRBV3-1 (or the pseudogene TRBV3-2); 10 nucleotides align to TRBD1. Germline V gives CDR1 LGHDT, CDR2 YNNKEL (reference sequence). The CDR3 is 16 amino acids. Losses at the gene ends were 0 bases for V and 7 bases for J; bases not matched to a gene: 9. The CDR3: CASSQDGTGDMYEQYF. The CDR3 region has the DNA TGTGCCAGCAGCCAAGATGGGACAGGGGATATGTATGAGCAGTACTTC.

This rearrangement joins TRBV2 to TRBJ2-3; TRBD2 is a possible D gene (6 bases). There are 14 residues in the CDR3. V gave up 8 bases and J gave up 4 bases, with 16 bases separating them. CDR1 is SNHLY, CDR2 FYNNEI, per germline. This CDR3 is CASAALATADTQYF. The CDR3 bases are TGTGCCAGCGCCGCACTAGCAACCGCAGATACGCAGTATTTT.

The genes are TRBV4-3 and TRBJ1-2; TRBD1 matches 10 bases. V gave up 4 bases and J gave up 4 bases; unmatched junction bases: 12. In germline, CDR1 is LGHNA, CDR2 YSLEER. The CDR3 has 17 amino acids. DNA of the CDR3: TGCGCCAGCAGCCGCCCCGGGACAGGGGCGTTTCCCTATGGCTACACCTTC. Protein product: CASSRPGTGAFPYGYTF.

The J gene is TRBJ2-1, the V gene TRBV7-9; 7 bases fit TRBD2. The ends lost 5 bases at V and 4 bases at J; junction bases unmatched: 5. Germline V gene lookup returns CDR1 SEHNR and CDR2 FQNEAQ (reference sequence). This CDR3 has 14 amino acids. The CDR3 nucleotides read TGTGCCAGCAGCCTGAGCGGGGTTTACAATGAGCAGTTCTTC. As protein: CASSLSGVYNEQFF.

CDR3 sequence: CAISDQGTSSYEQYF. The CDR3 DNA follows: TGTGCCATCAGTGATCAGGGGACCAGCTCCTACGAGCAGTACTTC. The V call is TRBV10-3, the J call TRBJ2-7; a possible D gene is TRBD1 (6 bases). Germline V gene lookup returns CDR1 ENHRY and CDR2 SYGVKD. Trimming removed 3 bases at V and 0 bases at J, with 12 bases between. The CDR3 covers 15 residues.

CDR3 sequence (DNA): TGTGCCAGCAGCTTGGATGGAGGAGAGACCCAGTACTTC. This encodes CASSLDGGETQYF. The rearrangement joins TRBV5-4 to TRBJ2-5; weak D call: TRBD2 (5 bases). The CDR3 covers 13 residues. V lost 0 bases and J lost 4, with 7 bases in between. Germline-derived CDR1 and CDR2 are SGHNT and YYREEE (reference sequence).

CDR3 nucleotide sequence: TGTGCCAGCTCACCAATAGGGAGCAATTCACCCCTCCACTTT. Its translation: CASSPIGSNSPLHF. V usage is TRBV18 and J usage is TRBJ1-6; D gene uncertain. The CDR3 extends over 14 amino acids. V lost 2 bases and J lost 7, with 9 bases in between. CDR1 and CDR2 (germline): KGHSH, LQKENI.

J is TRBJ1-3 and V is TRBV6-5, with D maybe TRBD1 (5 bases). CDR3 size: 15 residues. V was shortened by 7 bases and J by 0 bases, with 13 bases between the two germline ends. The germline gives CDR1 MNHEY, CDR2 SVGAGI. The chain's CDR3 is CASNLQASSGNTIYF. For the CDR3, the DNA is TGTGCCAGCAATCTACAGGCAAGCTCTGGAAACACCATATATTTT.

The chain combines TRBV10-3 with TRBJ2-5; TRBD2 agrees at 11 bases. The V gene end was trimmed by 0 bases and the J gene end by 2 bases; junction bases not matched to a gene: 2. CDR3 size: 16 residues. Germline loops: CDR1 ENHRY, CDR2 SYGVKD. The CDR3, as DNA: TGTGCCATCAGTGAGTCAATAGCGGGGGGGCAAGAGACCCAGTACTTC. This gives the protein CAISESIAGGQETQYF.

V usage is TRBV19 and J usage is TRBJ1-2; 8 positions agree with TRBD1. The CDR3 runs to 14 residues. Germline CDR1 is LNHDA and CDR2 is SQIVND (reference sequence). The J segment lost 4 bases and the V segment lost 3 bases, leaving 4 bases of the junction unmatched. CDR3 sequence reads: CASSIRGHGYGYTF. The CDR3 DNA sequence: TGTGCCAGTAGTATCAGGGGGCATGGCTATGGCTACACCTTC.

As regards this clone: The sample contains more than one DNA sequence encoding this CDR3. Here the CDR3 reads CASSLGQGNQPQHF. CDR3 DNA: TGTGCCAGCAGCTTGGGACAGGGCAATCAGCCCCAGCATTTT. This rearrangement joins TRBV7-2 to TRBJ1-5; TRBD1 matches at 8 bases. CDR3 length: 14 amino acids. Trimming at V came to 3 bases and at J to 2 bases, leaving 0 bases not matched to a gene. From germline, CDR1 is SGHTA and CDR2 FQGNSA.

V and J are TRBV3-1 (or the pseudogene TRBV3-2) and TRBJ1-5; D perhaps matches TRBD1 (5 bases). Germline V gene data show CDR1 as LGHDT and CDR2 as YNNKEL (reference sequence). The CDR3 sequence is 17 residues long. Trimming took off 10 bases at V and 5 bases at J, with 27 bases between the two ends. CDR3 bases: TGTGCCATCGAGGCTCGGAGGGGAAGTGTAGTGGATCAGCCCCAGCATTTT. The encoded protein is CAIEARRGSVVDQPQHF.

This clone was found a few times. The V gene is TRBV21-1, the J gene TRBJ1-1. TRBV21-1 is a pseudogene locus. This CDR3 is 14 amino acids long. The CDR3 loop is CASSKGVGGAEAFF. The DNA for the CDR3 is TGTGCCAGCAGCAAAGGAGTGGGAGGGGCTGAAGCTTTCTTT.

The CDR3 sequence: CASSLQGAQGNSPLHF. CDR3 nucleotides: TGTGCCAGCTCACTACAGGGGGCGCAGGGTAATTCACCCCTCCACTTT. This sequence joins TRBV18 and TRBJ1-6, with 9 positions matching TRBD1. The CDR3 totals 16 residues. With 4 bases clipped from V and 6 bases from J, the junction kept 7 bases outside the gene matches. The germline gives CDR1 KGHSH, CDR2 LQKENI.

This chain links TRBV19 with TRBJ2-4, with 7 bases identical to TRBD1. Germline V gives CDR1 LNHDA, CDR2 SQIVND (reference sequence). The CDR3 has 13 residues. With V trimmed by 4 bases and J by 6 bases, 3 bases remained unmatched. The CDR3 bases are TGTGCCAGTAGTACGGCAGGGGGAAACATTCAGTACTTC. Protein sequence: CASSTAGGNIQYF.

V gene TRBV2 combines with J gene TRBJ1-2; D might be TRBD1 (6 bases). The CDR3 has 13 amino acids. Trimming pared 5 bases from V and 4 bases from J, leaving 11 bases between. Germline CDR1 is SNHLY and CDR2 is FYNNEI. The CDR3 spells CASSTGPLYGYTF. Written as DNA, the CDR3 is TGTGCCAGCAGTACAGGGCCACTCTATGGCTACACCTTC.